This is a list of T cell receptor beta chains from one sample in a study of post-analysis software for immune sequencing data. MiXCR, run by TCRdb on the PCR reads, gives a single entry per CDR3 protein. The sample holds more than 450,000 distinct CDR3 sequences; less than 40% are singletons and the top ten take approximately 6%. Sequencing was carried out using blood. These receptors were collected from a girl aged 2 to 17 with multiple sclerosis. Each CDR3 is given with its conserved first and last residue. The order of the fields is D gene, J gene, V gene, clone size, CDR3 DNA, CDR3 protein. The D gene is left open where the match is weak. Expanded clones get a size class; other rows say once, few or many, or leave the size out.

TRBD1	TRBJ1-2	TRBV18	few	TGTGCCAGCTCACCAGACAGGGGAGGAAACTATGGCTACACCTTC	CASSPDRGGNYGYTF
-	TRBJ2-7	TRBV11-2	-	TGTGCCAGCAGCTTCGGGGCAGACCTTTCCTACGAGCAGTACTTC	CASSFGADLSYEQYF
TRBD1	TRBJ2-7	TRBV5-6	few	TGTGCCAGCAGCGGGCAGGGGGCCCCCTACGAGCAGTACTTC	CASSGQGAPYEQYF
-	TRBJ1-2	TRBV29-1	few	TGCAGCGTTGAGGGGGGAATTGGCTACACCTTC	CSVEGGIGYTF
-	TRBJ2-1	TRBV10-3	few	TGTGCCATCAGCTCCCGTTTTGTAGGGGAAAATGAGCAGTTCTTC	CAISSRFVGENEQFF
TRBD2	TRBJ2-7	TRBV4-1	few	TGCGCCAGCAGCCAAGTACTAGCGGGTACCTACGAGCAGTACTTC	CASSQVLAGTYEQYF
TRBD2	TRBJ2-1	TRBV11-2	once	TGTGCCAGCAGCTTTCCCTCGGGGGGGCGGGTTGAGCAGTTCTTC	CASSFPSGGRVEQFF
-	TRBJ2-3	TRBV13	few	TGTGCCAGCAGCTTAAGTGTAGATGTAGACACGCAGTATTTT	CASSLSVDVDTQYF
-	TRBJ1-5	TRBV7-2	-	TGTGCCAGCAGCTTAGGGTCCGCCGGGGTTGGCAATCAGCCCCAGCATTTT	CASSLGSAGVGNQPQHF
-	TRBJ2-7	TRBV7-3	-	TGTGCCAGCAGCCCGGGGGCCGCCAACGAGCAGTACTTC	CASSPGAANEQYF
TRBD1	TRBJ2-1	TRBV12-5	-	TGTGCTAGTGGTTTGGATACCGGGACAGTGCATGAGCAGTTCTTC	CASGLDTGTVHEQFF
-	TRBJ2-3	TRBV7-9	few	TGTGCCAGCAGCCATCTAGGAGATACGCAGTATTTT	CASSHLGDTQYF
TRBD1	TRBJ2-3	TRBV6-6	-	TGTGCCAGCACCGGACAGGGGGCCAGTACAGATACGCAGTATTTT	CASTGQGASTDTQYF
-	TRBJ2-6	TRBV6-1	few	TGTGCCAGCAGTGAAGCGCGGGGAGATGGGGCCAACGTCCTGACTTTC	CASSEARGDGANVLTF
TRBD1	TRBJ1-2	TRBV7-2	-	TGTGCCAGCAGCTTCCTACAGGGGGCAAGTCGTGGCTGCACCTTC	CASSFLQGASRGCTF
-	TRBJ2-1	TRBV4-1	-	TGCGCCAGCAGCCAAGATTGGCGTGGGCCCGGAGGCAATGAGCAGTTCTTC	CASSQDWRGPGGNEQFF
TRBD1	TRBJ1-2	TRBV10-3	-	TGTGCCACCGGACAGGGCCCCGAAGATGGCTACACCTTC	CATGQGPEDGYTF
-	TRBJ2-3	TRBV12-3/TRBV12-4	-	TGTGCCAGCAGTACCCGCGAGGGAGCGACAGATACGCAGTATTTT	CASSTREGATDTQYF
TRBD2	TRBJ2-1	TRBV20-1	-	TGCAGTGCTAGAGATTTTACGCTAGCGGTATACAATGAGCAGTTCTTC	CSARDFTLAVYNEQFF
TRBD1	TRBJ2-7	TRBV20-1	many	TGCAGTGCTAGAGATCGGTACAGGGGGCTTGATGAGCAGTACTTC	CSARDRYRGLDEQYF
-	TRBJ2-1	TRBV27	few	TGTGCCAGCAGTTTATCGATGGCCCACAATGAGCAGTTCTTC	CASSLSMAHNEQFF
-	TRBJ2-5	TRBV7-9	few	TGTGCCAGCAGCTTGATACAGGCAACCCAAGAGACCCAGTACTTC	CASSLIQATQETQYF
TRBD1	TRBJ2-3	TRBV20-1	-	TGCAGTGCTCGAACCGGGACAGGGCGCACAGATACGCAGTATTTT	CSARTGTGRTDTQYF